This T cell receptor (beta chain) was obtained from a study of blood T cell repertoires in COVID-19. In the study overall: Specimens from acute and convalescent COVID-19 originated in the United States, Italy and Spain.

The CDR3 totals 18 residues. The V segment lost 2 bases and the J segment 3 bases; nucleotides outside the gene matches: 11. From germline, CDR1 is SGHKS and CDR2 YYEKEE (reference sequence). Source study methods: Amplification with reference gene primers provided the estimates of nucleated cell counts. Assay: immunoSEQ multiplex PCR; the TCRdb copy retains only in-frame clones and omits some. D and trimming come from the DNA, and the V and J calls and clone size come from that table. The repertoire holds some 160,000 clones, with roughly 90% as singletons. Sequencing input: peripheral blood. This clonotype was sampled from a man aged 60-69 years with acute or convalescent COVID-19. The V call is TRBV5-5, the J call TRBJ1-5, with 10 bases lining up with TRBD1. The CDR3, as DNA: TGTGCCAGCAGCTTCAATCCCCGGGGGACAGGGGACAATCAGCCCCAGCATTTT. This gives the protein CASSFNPRGTGDNQPQHF.